Below are 8 T cell receptor beta chains sequenced from a single sample in a study of early T cells in non-severe SARS-CoV-2 infection (dated by TCRdb to the early 2020s). Libraries were constructed by 5' RACE. The data were produced on a NextSeq 500. Starting from the raw public reads, TCRdb applied fastp trimming at Q25, assembled clones with MiXCR and retained in-frame beta chains. When rows share a CDR3 protein, they turn into one entry using the most common DNA and genes. The sample yields 55,000 or so distinct CDR3 sequences; under 15% were counted once. The ten largest make up approximately 1.3% of the sample. The specimen was whole blood. These receptors were collected from an adult who was a healthcare worker with PCR-confirmed SARS-CoV-2 infection or an uninfected control (not recorded which).

This clonotype has more than one count but fewer than ten. V and J are TRBV7-9 and TRBJ1-4, with D perhaps matching TRBD1 (6 bases). The germline V gene has CDR1 SEHNR and CDR2 FQNEAQ (reference sequence). V gave up 6 bases and J gave up 1 base, with 9 bases separating them. The CDR3 loop spans 14 amino acids. The chain's CDR3 is CASRAQGTNEKLFF. As DNA, the CDR3 is TGTGCCAGCAGGGCACAGGGAACTAATGAAAAACTGTTTTTT.

This clonotype was found a few times. The rearrangement links TRBV18 to TRBJ1-3, with D possibly being TRBD1 (5 bases). The CDR3 covers 17 residues. V was shortened by 3 bases and J by 0 bases, with 15 bases between the two germline ends. CDR1 is KGHSH and CDR2 is LQKENI in the germline V gene. In DNA form, the CDR3 reads TGTGCCAGCTCACCCTTGCCGACAGTTCGCTCTGGAAACACCATATATTTT. Its protein is CASSPLPTVRSGNTIYF. Complete variable domain (other parts from reference TRBV18 and TRBJ1-3): NAGVMQNPRHLVRRRGQEARLRCSPMKGHSHVYWYRQLPEEGLKFMVYLQKENIIDESGMPKERFSAEFPKEGPSILRIQQVVRGDSAAYFCASSPLPTVRSGNTIYFGEGSWLTVV.

Many counts were recorded for this clonotype. The CDR3 region is CASSLAGINEQFF. The CDR3 DNA follows: TGCGCCAGCAGCTTGGCGGGAATCAATGAGCAGTTCTTC. V usage is TRBV5-1 and J usage is TRBJ2-1; maybe TRBD2 (5 bases). Trimming removed 0 bases at V and 6 bases at J, with 7 bases between. Germline values: CDR1 SGHRS, CDR2 YFSETQ. The CDR3 contains 13 residues.

The rearrangement links TRBV11-2 to TRBJ1-3; D is unclear. This CDR3 is built from 20 residues. Germline CDR1 SGHAT, CDR2 FQNNGV. Trimming shortened V by 5 bases and J by 2 bases, and 28 bases separated the two germline ends. CDR3 DNA sequence: TGTGCCAGCAGCGAACACCCCGGAACCCACCTGTCCGGCCCTGGAAACACCATATATTTT. Its translation is CASSEHPGTHLSGPGNTIYF.

The table lists this clonotype with many counts. The rearrangement uses TRBV9 and TRBJ2-5; maybe TRBD2 (5 bases). V lost 4 bases and J lost 5, with 12 bases in between. This CDR3 is 13 amino acids long. Germline V gives CDR1 SGDLS, CDR2 YYNGEE. The CDR3 DNA reads as TGTGCCAGCAGCCTAACTAGTCGGGAGACCCAGTACTTC. Its translation: CASSLTSRETQYF.

The chain employs TRBV11-3 and TRBJ2-3, with 9 bases fitting TRBD1. V was pared by 5 bases and J by 4 bases, with 7 bases of the junction left unmatched. This CDR3 is built from 15 residues. Germline lookup yields CDR1 SGHNT and CDR2 YENEEA. CDR3 nucleotide sequence: TGTGCCAGCAGCGCAGGGACAGGGCTTGCAGATACGCAGTATTTT. Its translation: CASSAGTGLADTQYF.

This clonotype came up many times. One end of the junction is discordant with germline, which a read error may explain. The chain couples TRBV19 to TRBJ2-1, with D possibly being TRBD1 or TRBD2 (6 bases each). The CDR3 totals 15 residues. Germline loops: CDR1 LNHDA, CDR2 SQIVND (reference sequence). This CDR3 reads CASSILGGSDNEQFF. In nucleotides, the CDR3 is TGTGCCAGTAGTATACTGGGGGGCTCCGACAATGAGCAGTTCTTC.

The chain couples TRBV12-3 or TRBV12-4 to TRBJ1-2; D is possibly TRBD1 (6 bases). Between the trimmed V and J ends, which lost 7 bases and 2 bases, there was a span of 14 bases. The CDR3 sequence is 14 residues long. This chain's CDR3 is CASIPGQENYGYTF. The CDR3 coding sequence is TGTGCCAGCATCCCGGGACAAGAAAACTATGGCTACACCTTC.